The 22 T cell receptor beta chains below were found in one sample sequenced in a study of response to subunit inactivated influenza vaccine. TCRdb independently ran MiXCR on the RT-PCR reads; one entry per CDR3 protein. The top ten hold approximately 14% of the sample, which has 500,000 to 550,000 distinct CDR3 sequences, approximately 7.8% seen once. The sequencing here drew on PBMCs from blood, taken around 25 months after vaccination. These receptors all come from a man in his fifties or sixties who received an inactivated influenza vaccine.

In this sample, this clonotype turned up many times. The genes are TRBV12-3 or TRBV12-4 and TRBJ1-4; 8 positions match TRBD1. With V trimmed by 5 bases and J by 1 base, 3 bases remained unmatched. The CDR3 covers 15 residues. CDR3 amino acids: CASSLGTGTNEKLFF. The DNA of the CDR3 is TGTGCCAGCAGTCTAGGGACAGGAACTAATGAAAAACTGTTTTTT.

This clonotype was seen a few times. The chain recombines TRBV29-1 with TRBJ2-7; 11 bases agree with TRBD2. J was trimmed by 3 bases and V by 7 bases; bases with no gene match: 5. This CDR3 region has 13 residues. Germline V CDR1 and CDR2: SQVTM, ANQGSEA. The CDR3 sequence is CSGQLAGDYEQYF. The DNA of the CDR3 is TGCAGCGGCCAACTAGCGGGAGACTACGAGCAGTACTTC.

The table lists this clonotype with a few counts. The CDR3 DNA is TGCAGTGCTAGAGATCCCGAAGGGGCAGGTCACGAGCAGTACTTC. It translates to CSARDPEGAGHEQYF. The chain employs TRBV20-1 and TRBJ2-7; perhaps TRBD1 as D (5 bases). V gave up 0 bases and J gave up 5 bases, with 17 bases separating them. CDR3 length: 15 amino acids. From germline, CDR1 is DFQATT and CDR2 SNEGSKA (reference sequence).

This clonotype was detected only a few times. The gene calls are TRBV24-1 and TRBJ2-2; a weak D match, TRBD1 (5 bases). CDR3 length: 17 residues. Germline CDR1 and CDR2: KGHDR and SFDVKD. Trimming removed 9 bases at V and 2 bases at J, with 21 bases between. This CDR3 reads CATLKGVVRANTGELFF. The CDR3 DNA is TGTGCCACCCTCAAAGGGGTTGTCCGGGCAAACACCGGGGAGCTGTTTTTT.

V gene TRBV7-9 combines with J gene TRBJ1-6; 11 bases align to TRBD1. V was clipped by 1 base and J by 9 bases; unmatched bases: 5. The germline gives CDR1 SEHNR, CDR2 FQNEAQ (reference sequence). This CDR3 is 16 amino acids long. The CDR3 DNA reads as TGTGCCAGCAGCTTAGTTGGACAGGGGGCGCGTTCACCCCTCCACTTT. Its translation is CASSLVGQGARSPLHF. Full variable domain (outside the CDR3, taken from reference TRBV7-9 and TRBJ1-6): DTGVSQNPRHKITKRGQNVTFRCDPISEHNRLYWYRQTLGQGPEFLTYFQNEAQLEKSRLLSDRFSAERPKGSFSTLEIQRTEQGDSAMYLCASSLVGQGARSPLHFGNGTRLTVT.

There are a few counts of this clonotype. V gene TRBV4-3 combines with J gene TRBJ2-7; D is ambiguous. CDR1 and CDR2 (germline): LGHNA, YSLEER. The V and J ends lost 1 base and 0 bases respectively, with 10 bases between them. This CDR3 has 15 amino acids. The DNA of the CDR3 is TGCGCCAGCAGCCAAGGGACCGGTTACTCCTACGAGCAGTACTTC. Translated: CASSQGTGYSYEQYF.

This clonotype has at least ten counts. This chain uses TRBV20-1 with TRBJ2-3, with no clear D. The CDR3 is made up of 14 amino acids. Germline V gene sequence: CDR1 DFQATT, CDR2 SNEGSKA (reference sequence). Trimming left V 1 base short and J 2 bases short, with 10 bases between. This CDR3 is CSARGTGNTDTQYF. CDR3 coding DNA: TGCAGTGCTAGAGGAACCGGAAACACAGATACGCAGTATTTT.

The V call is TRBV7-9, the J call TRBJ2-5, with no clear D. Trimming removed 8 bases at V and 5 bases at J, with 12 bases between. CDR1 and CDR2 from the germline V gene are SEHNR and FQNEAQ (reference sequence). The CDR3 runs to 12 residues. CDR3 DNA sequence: TGTGCCAGCGACCTCAATCAGGAGACCCAGTACTTC. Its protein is CASDLNQETQYF.

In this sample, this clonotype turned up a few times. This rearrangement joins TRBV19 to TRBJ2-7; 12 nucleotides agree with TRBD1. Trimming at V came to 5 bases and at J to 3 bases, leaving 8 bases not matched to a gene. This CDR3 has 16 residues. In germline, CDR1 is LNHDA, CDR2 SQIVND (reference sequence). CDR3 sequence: CASSPHGTGGIYEQYF. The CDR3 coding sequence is TGTGCCAGTAGTCCTCACGGGACAGGGGGCATCTACGAGCAGTACTTC.

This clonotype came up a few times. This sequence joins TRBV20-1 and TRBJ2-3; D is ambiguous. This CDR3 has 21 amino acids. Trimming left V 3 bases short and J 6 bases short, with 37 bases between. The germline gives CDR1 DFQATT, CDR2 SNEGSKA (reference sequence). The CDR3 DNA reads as TGCAGTGCTAGGCCCGACGCACCAAATCACCGGGCGGTTTCGGGTTGGGATACGCAGTATTTT. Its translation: CSARPDAPNHRAVSGWDTQYF.

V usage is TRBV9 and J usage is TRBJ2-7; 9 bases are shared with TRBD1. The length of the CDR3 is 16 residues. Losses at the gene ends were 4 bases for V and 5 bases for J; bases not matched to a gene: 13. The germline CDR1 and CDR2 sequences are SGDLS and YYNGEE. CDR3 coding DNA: TGTGCCAGCAGCCCCCGGTCTGGGACAGGGACGCACGAGCAGTACTTC. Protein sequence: CASSPRSGTGTHEQYF.

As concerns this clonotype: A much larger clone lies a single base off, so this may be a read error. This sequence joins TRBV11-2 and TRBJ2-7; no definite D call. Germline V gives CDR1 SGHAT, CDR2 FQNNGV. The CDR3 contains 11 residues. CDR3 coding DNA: TGTACCAGCAGCACCACGAGGGAGCAGTACTTC. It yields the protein CTSSTTREQYF.

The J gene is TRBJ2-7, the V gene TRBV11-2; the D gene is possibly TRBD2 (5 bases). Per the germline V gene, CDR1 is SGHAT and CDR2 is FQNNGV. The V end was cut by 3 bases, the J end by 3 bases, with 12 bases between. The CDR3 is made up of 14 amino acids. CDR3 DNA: TGTGCCAGCAGCTTCGAGGGCCGGTACTACGAGCAGTACTTC. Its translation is CASSFEGRYYEQYF.

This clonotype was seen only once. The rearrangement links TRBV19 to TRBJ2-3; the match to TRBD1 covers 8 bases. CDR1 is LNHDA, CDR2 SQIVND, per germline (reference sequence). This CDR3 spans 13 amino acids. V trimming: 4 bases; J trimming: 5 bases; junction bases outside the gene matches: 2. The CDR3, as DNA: TGTGCCAGTAGTAGGACAGGGAAAGATACGCAGTATTTT. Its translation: CASSRTGKDTQYF.

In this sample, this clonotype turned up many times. The CDR3, as DNA: TGCAGCGTTGAAGACGGGGACAGCGCCGTCTACGAGCAGTACTTC. It is translated as CSVEDGDSAVYEQYF. The genes are TRBV29-1 and TRBJ2-7; 7 nucleotides align to TRBD1. This CDR3 has 15 amino acids. Unmatched junction bases numbered 8, after V lost 0 bases and J lost 3 bases. Per the germline V gene, CDR1 is SQVTM and CDR2 is ANQGSEA.

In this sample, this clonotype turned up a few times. The DNA of the CDR3 is TGTGCCAGCAGCTTAGCCCCGGGACTAGCGGCTGGGGATACGCAGTATTTT. Amino acid sequence: CASSLAPGLAAGDTQYF. The V and J genes are TRBV7-9 and TRBJ2-3, with 11 bases matching TRBD2. The CDR3 consists of 17 residues. The V gene's germline CDR1 is SEHNR and CDR2 FQNEAQ (reference sequence). Trimming cost V 0 bases and J 6 bases; bases outside gene matches: 8. Complete variable domain (other parts from reference TRBV7-9 and TRBJ2-3): DTGVSQNPRHKITKRGQNVTFRCDPISEHNRLYWYRQTLGQGPEFLTYFQNEAQLEKSRLLSDRFSAERPKGSFSTLEIQRTEQGDSAMYLCASSLAPGLAAGDTQYFGPGTRLTVL.

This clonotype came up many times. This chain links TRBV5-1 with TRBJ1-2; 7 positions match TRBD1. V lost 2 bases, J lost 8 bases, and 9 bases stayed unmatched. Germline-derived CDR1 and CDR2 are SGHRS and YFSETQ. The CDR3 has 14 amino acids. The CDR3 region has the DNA TGCGCCAGCAGCTTCGAGAACAGGGGATCCGGCTACACCTTC. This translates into CASSFENRGSGYTF.

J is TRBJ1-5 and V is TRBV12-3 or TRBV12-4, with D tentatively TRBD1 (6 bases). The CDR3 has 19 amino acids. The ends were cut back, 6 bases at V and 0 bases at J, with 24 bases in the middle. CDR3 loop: CASRGVRGGSNYSNQPQHF. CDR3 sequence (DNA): TGTGCCAGCAGGGGCGTCAGGGGCGGATCGAACTATAGCAATCAGCCCCAGCATTTT.

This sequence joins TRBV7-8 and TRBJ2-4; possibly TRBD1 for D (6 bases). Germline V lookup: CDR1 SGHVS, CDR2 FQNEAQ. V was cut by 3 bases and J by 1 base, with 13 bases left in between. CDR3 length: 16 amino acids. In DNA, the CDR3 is TGTGCCAGCAGCTTCCAGGGGAAGGACGCCAAAAACATTCAGTACTTC. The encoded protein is CASSFQGKDAKNIQYF.

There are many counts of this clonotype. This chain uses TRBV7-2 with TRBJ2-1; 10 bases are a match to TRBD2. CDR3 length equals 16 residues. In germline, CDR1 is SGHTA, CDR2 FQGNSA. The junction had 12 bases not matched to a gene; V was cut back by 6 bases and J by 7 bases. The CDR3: CASRPIAGGGYNEQFF. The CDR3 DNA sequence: TGTGCCAGCAGACCTATAGCGGGGGGAGGGTATAATGAGCAGTTCTTC.

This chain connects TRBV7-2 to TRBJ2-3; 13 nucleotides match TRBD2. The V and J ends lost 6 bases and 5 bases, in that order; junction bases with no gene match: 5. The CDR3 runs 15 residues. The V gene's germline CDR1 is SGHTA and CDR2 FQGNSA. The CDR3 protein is CASRLAGGPGDTQYF. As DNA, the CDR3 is TGTGCCAGCAGACTAGCGGGGGGGCCGGGAGATACGCAGTATTTT.

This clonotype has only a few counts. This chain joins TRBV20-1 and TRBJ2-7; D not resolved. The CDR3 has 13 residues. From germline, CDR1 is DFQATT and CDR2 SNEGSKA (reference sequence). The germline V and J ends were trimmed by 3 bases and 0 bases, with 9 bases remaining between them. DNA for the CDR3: TGCAGTGCTAGTCGAGCGCTCTCCTACGAGCAGTACTTC. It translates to CSASRALSYEQYF.